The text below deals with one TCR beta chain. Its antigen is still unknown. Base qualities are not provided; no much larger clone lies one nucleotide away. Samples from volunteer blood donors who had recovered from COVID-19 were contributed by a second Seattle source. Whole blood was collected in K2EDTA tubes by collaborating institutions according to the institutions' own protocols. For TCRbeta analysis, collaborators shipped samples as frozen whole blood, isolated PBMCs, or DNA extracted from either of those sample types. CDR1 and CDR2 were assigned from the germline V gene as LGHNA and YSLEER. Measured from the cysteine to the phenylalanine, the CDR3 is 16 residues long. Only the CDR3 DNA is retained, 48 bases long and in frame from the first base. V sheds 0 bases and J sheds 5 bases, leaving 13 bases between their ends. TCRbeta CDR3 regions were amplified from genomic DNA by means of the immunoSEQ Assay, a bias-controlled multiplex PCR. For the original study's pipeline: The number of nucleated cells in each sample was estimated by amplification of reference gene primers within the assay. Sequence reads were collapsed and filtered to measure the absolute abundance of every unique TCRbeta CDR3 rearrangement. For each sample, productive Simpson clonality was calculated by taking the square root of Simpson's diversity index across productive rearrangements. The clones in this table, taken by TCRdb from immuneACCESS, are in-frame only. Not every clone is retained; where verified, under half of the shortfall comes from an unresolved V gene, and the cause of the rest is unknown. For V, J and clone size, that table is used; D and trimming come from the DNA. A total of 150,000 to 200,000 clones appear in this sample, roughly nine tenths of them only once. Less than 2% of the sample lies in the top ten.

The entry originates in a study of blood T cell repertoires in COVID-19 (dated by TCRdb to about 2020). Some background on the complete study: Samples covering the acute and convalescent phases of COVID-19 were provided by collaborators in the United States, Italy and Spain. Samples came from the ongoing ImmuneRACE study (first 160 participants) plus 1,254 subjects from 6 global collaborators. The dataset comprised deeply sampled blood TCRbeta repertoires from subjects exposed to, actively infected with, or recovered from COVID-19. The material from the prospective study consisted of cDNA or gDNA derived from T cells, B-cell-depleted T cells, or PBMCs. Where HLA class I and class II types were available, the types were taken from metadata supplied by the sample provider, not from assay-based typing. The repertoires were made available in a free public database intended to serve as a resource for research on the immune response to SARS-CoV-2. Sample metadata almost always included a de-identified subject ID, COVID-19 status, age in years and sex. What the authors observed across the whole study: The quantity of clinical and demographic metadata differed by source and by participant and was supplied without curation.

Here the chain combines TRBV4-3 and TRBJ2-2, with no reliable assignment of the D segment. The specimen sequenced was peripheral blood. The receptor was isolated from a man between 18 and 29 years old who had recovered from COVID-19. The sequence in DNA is TGCGCCAGCAGCCAAGAACAGATAGGTCTTACCGGGGAGCTGTTTTTT. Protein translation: CASSQEQIGLTGELFF.